Presented here are 32 T cell receptor beta chains from one specimen sequenced in a study of cytomegalovirus exposure and HLA in healthy donors. The PCR was carried out with 60 Vbeta primers and 13 Jbeta primers. Repertoires were generated with immunoSEQ multiplex PCR, while TCRdb's copy carries only in-frame clones and drops some. Among 150,000 to 200,000 clones, over 75% were seen once, and the ten largest hold more than 1.5%. The sequenced material came from PBMCs. These receptors were obtained from a man aged 18 to 30 in good health and CMV-seronegative.

The chain employs TRBV2 and TRBJ2-3; no definite D call. The CDR3 is made up of 14 amino acids. Per the germline V gene, CDR1 is SNHLY and CDR2 is FYNNEI. Trimming stripped 3 bases from V and 2 bases from J, with 9 bases between. CDR3 sequence: CASSEWRNTDTQYF. Here the CDR3 DNA reads TGTGCCAGCAGTGAGTGGAGAAACACAGATACGCAGTATTTT.

This clone occurred once. The chain combines TRBV28 with TRBJ1-2; TRBD1 is a possible D gene (6 bases). V dropped 2 bases and J dropped 7 bases, with 20 bases sitting between them. Germline lookup yields CDR1 MDHEN and CDR2 SYDVKM. The CDR3 contains 16 residues. This chain's CDR3 is CASSLIWDNLLGGYTF. DNA of the CDR3: TGTGCCAGCAGTTTAATTTGGGACAATCTTTTAGGTGGCTACACCTTC.

This chain joins TRBV4-3 and TRBJ1-5, with a possible D match to TRBD1 (6 bases). There are 16 residues in the CDR3. V was trimmed by 0 bases and J by 3 bases, leaving 12 bases between them. CDR1 is LGHNA, CDR2 YSLEER, per germline. The CDR3 reads CASSQDRGGPNQPQHF. CDR3 in DNA: TGCGCCAGCAGCCAAGATAGGGGGGGACCCAATCAGCCCCAGCATTTT.

The rearrangement links TRBV7-3 to TRBJ2-1, with 15 bases matching TRBD2. Germline loops: CDR1 SGHTA, CDR2 FQGTGA. The CDR3 extends over 18 amino acids. Trimming at V came to 9 bases and at J to 2 bases, leaving 11 bases not matched to a gene. In DNA, the CDR3 is TGTGCCAGTCCGGGACTAGCGGGAGGCCGGGGGCCCTACAATGAGCAGTTCTTC. Encoded protein: CASPGLAGGRGPYNEQFF.

The sample holds one count of this clone. The rearrangement uses TRBV5-6 and TRBJ2-7; D perhaps matches TRBD1 (7 bases). The V gene lost 2 bases and the J gene lost 2 bases, with 14 bases spanning the gap. The CDR3 covers 15 residues. CDR1 is SGHDT and CDR2 is YYEEEE in the germline V gene. For the CDR3, the DNA is TGTGCCAGCAGCTTACGGCAGGGGGGAACCTACGAGCAGTACTTC. It codes for CASSLRQGGTYEQYF.

V gene TRBV9 combines with J gene TRBJ1-1; D may be TRBD1 (6 bases). V was cut by 0 bases and J by 4 bases, with 13 bases left in between. This CDR3 comprises 15 residues. The V gene's germline CDR1 is SGDLS and CDR2 YYNGEE. The CDR3 loop reads CASSVAPGASTEAFF. CDR3 bases: TGTGCCAGCAGCGTAGCTCCAGGGGCCTCCACTGAAGCTTTCTTT.

The chain recombines TRBV6-5 with TRBJ1-2, with D possibly matching TRBD1 (5 bases). The germline V gene encodes CDR1 MNHEY and CDR2 SVGAGI. The CDR3 is 14 amino acids. V gave up 0 bases and J gave up 2 bases, with 7 bases separating them. The CDR3 nucleotides are TGTGCCAGCAGTTACTCGCGGGGGAACTATGGCTACACCTTC. This gives the protein CASSYSRGNYGYTF.

Only a few counts were recorded for this clone. This chain links TRBV29-1 with TRBJ2-2; possibly TRBD1 for D (5 bases). The CDR3 is made up of 11 amino acids. From germline, CDR1 is SQVTM and CDR2 ANQGSEA. The germline V and J ends were trimmed by 7 bases and 4 bases, with 7 bases remaining between them. This CDR3 is CSGGSTGELFF. CDR3 DNA: TGCAGCGGGGGCTCCACCGGGGAGCTGTTTTTT.

The chain links TRBV7-8 to TRBJ2-1, with 7 positions matching TRBD1. V shed 5 bases, J shed 7 bases, and the junction held 14 bases outside the gene matches. The CDR3 contains 16 residues. Germline V CDR1 and CDR2: SGHVS, FQNEAQ. The chain's CDR3 is CASSGRTGGSINEQFF. CDR3 DNA sequence: TGTGCCAGCAGCGGCCGGACAGGCGGTAGTATTAATGAGCAGTTCTTC.

This chain links TRBV5-1 with TRBJ1-1; possibly TRBD1 for D (5 bases). V dropped 4 bases and J dropped 1 base, with 11 bases sitting between them. Germline loops: CDR1 SGHRS, CDR2 YFSETQ. The CDR3 runs to 14 residues. CDR3 loop: CASSVDGGNTEAFF. Here the CDR3 DNA reads TGCGCCAGCAGCGTGGACGGGGGGAACACTGAAGCTTTCTTT.

The chain carries TRBV2 and TRBJ1-2; 7 nucleotides match TRBD1. V gave up 7 bases and J gave up 4 bases; unmatched junction bases: 12. Germline values: CDR1 SNHLY, CDR2 FYNNEI. CDR3 length equals 15 residues. The CDR3 loop reads CASIPSPGGSYGYTF. In DNA form, the CDR3 reads TGTGCCAGCATTCCTAGTCCAGGGGGAAGCTATGGCTACACCTTC. Full variable domain (outside the CDR3, taken from reference TRBV2 and TRBJ1-2): EPEVTQTPSHQVTQMGQEVILRCVPISNHLYFYWYRQILGQKVEFLVSFYNNEISEKSEIFDDQFSVERPDGSNFTLKIRSTKLEDSAMYFCASIPSPGGSYGYTFGSGTRLTVV.

This sequence joins TRBV4-1 and TRBJ1-5; 8 nucleotides match TRBD1. CDR1 MGHRA and CDR2 YSYEKL come from the germline V gene. V dropped 7 bases and J dropped 4; count of bases not matched to a gene: 9. The CDR3 has 15 amino acids. CDR3 DNA sequence: TGCGCCAGCACCCGGACAGGGTCTCCAAATCAGCCCCAGCATTTT. This translates into CASTRTGSPNQPQHF.

The rearrangement uses TRBV14 and TRBJ2-5, with D unresolved. The assigned J gene may be wrong: the sequence end matches TRBJ2-7 better. Germline V gene data show CDR1 as SGHDN and CDR2 as FVKESK. CDR3 size: 13 residues. The CDR3 is CASSQDRSYEQYF. CDR3 coding DNA: TGTGCCAGCAGCCAAGATCGGAGCTACGAGCAGTACTTC.

The chain links TRBV10-2 to TRBJ2-1; 9 nucleotides align to TRBD1. The CDR3 consists of 14 residues. The V and J ends lost 8 bases and 3 bases, in that order; junction bases with no gene match: 5. The germline CDR1 and CDR2 sequences are WSHSY and SAAADI. CDR3 region: CASLETGGYNEQFF. In DNA, the CDR3 is TGCGCCAGCCTAGAGACAGGGGGCTACAATGAGCAGTTCTTC.

Only a few counts were recorded for this clone. V is TRBV19 and J is TRBJ1-5, with D perhaps TRBD1 (5 bases). The ends were cut back, 3 bases at V and 4 bases at J, with 19 bases in the middle. Germline lookup yields CDR1 LNHDA and CDR2 SQIVND (reference sequence). This CDR3 contains 17 residues. This chain's CDR3 is CASSIQEAGSLNQPQHF. CDR3 nucleotides: TGTGCCAGTAGTATTCAAGAGGCAGGGTCTCTTAATCAGCCCCAGCATTTT.

This clone was found once. The CDR3 sequence: CASSLAGQIHEQYF. CDR3 DNA: TGTGCCAGCAGCTTAGCGGGACAAATCCACGAGCAGTACTTC. The rearrangement joins TRBV7-8 to TRBJ2-7, with a tentative D call TRBD1 (6 bases). This CDR3 contains 14 residues. V was cut by 0 bases and J by 5 bases, with 11 bases left in between. Germline V gene data show CDR1 as SGHVS and CDR2 as FQNEAQ.

The chain couples TRBV28 to TRBJ2-5; D not resolved. The CDR3 is made up of 13 amino acids. Germline V gene data show CDR1 as MDHEN and CDR2 as SYDVKM. Trimming pared 6 bases from V and 2 bases from J, leaving 10 bases between. The CDR3 reads CASSPSGQETQYF. CDR3 coding DNA: TGTGCCAGCAGCCCTAGTGGTCAAGAGACCCAGTACTTC.

This chain uses TRBV6-1 with TRBJ1-2; D gene unclear. V was clipped by 9 bases and J by 2 bases, with 10 bases between them. Per germline, CDR1 MNHNS and CDR2 SASEGT. The CDR3 loop spans 12 amino acids. CDR3 in DNA: TGTGCCAGAGGGAGTGACAACTATGGCTACACCTTC. Its translation is CARGSDNYGYTF.

A single count supports this clone. The chain uses TRBV25-1 and TRBJ2-2, with TRBD2 matching 10 bases. Germline CDR1 and CDR2: MGHDK and SYGVNS. The junction had 5 bases not matched to a gene; V was cut back by 6 bases and J by 1 base. This CDR3 has 16 residues. Written as DNA, the CDR3 is TGTGCCAGCAGCAAAAGGACTAGCGGGAACACCGGGGAGCTGTTTTTT. This gives the protein CASSKRTSGNTGELFF.

This sequence joins TRBV7-2 and TRBJ2-3, with 10 bases matching TRBD2. Trimming removed 2 bases from V and 9 bases from J; junction bases left unmatched: 11. The CDR3 is 16 amino acids. Germline CDR1 SGHTA, CDR2 FQGNSA. CDR3 sequence (DNA): TGTGCCAGCAGCTTACAATCTCTAGCGGGAGATCGCACGCAGTATTTT. It yields the protein CASSLQSLAGDRTQYF.

This chain connects TRBV28 to TRBJ2-1, with 10 nucleotides matching TRBD2. CDR3 size: 14 residues. V dropped 7 bases and J dropped 5; count of bases not matched to a gene: 5. Germline assignment: CDR1 MDHEN and CDR2 SYDVKM. CDR3 bases: TGTGCCAGCATTCTAGCGGGAGCCCACAATGAGCAGTTCTTC. Translating it yields CASILAGAHNEQFF.

This clone appeared once. The rearrangement joins TRBV19 to TRBJ2-1; tentatively, D is TRBD2 (5 bases). Germline loops: CDR1 LNHDA, CDR2 SQIVND (reference sequence). V shed 4 bases and J shed 2 bases, with 9 bases lying between them. The CDR3 runs to 14 residues. The CDR3 nucleotides read TGTGCCAGTAGTACCGGACTTACCTACAATGAGCAGTTCTTC. Amino acids: CASSTGLTYNEQFF.

V and J are TRBV5-5 and TRBJ2-7, with a possible D match to TRBD2 (5 bases). This CDR3 has 14 residues. V was pared by 1 base and J by 0 bases, with 8 bases between. Germline-derived CDR1 and CDR2 are SGHKS and YYEKEE (reference sequence). CDR3 in amino acids: CASSLRLASYEQYF. CDR3 nucleotides: TGTGCCAGCAGCTTGAGGCTAGCCTCCTACGAGCAGTACTTC.

CDR3 nucleotides: TGTGCCAGCAGCTCCGGGGGATCAGAGACCCAGTACTTC. Protein sequence: CASSSGGSETQYF. The chain couples TRBV7-9 to TRBJ2-5; TRBD2 is a possible D gene (6 bases). Trimming removed 4 bases from V and 4 bases from J, with 10 bases in between. CDR1 and CDR2 (germline): SEHNR, FQNEAQ (reference sequence). This CDR3 contains 13 residues.

The genes are TRBV25-1 and TRBJ1-4, with a weak D call TRBD1 (6 bases). Trimming pared 6 bases from V and 5 bases from J, leaving 10 bases between. CDR1 is MGHDK and CDR2 is SYGVNS in the germline V gene. The CDR3 runs to 13 residues. CDR3 region: CASRDSTNEKLFF. The CDR3 DNA sequence: TGTGCCAGCAGGGACAGTACGAATGAAAAACTGTTTTTT.

DNA of the CDR3: TGTGCCAGCAGCTTAGGCCACGGTTGGGGGCGCAAGACAGATACGCAGTATTTT. The encoded protein is CASSLGHGWGRKTDTQYF. The chain uses TRBV13 and TRBJ2-3; D is perhaps TRBD1 (6 bases). The CDR3 is 18 residues long. Trimming cost V 0 bases and J 3 bases, with 19 bases left between them. The germline V gene has CDR1 PRHDT and CDR2 FYEKMQ (reference sequence).

The V call is TRBV6-4, the J call TRBJ2-2; D is perhaps TRBD1 (6 bases). Germline-derived CDR1 and CDR2 are MRHNA and SNTAGT. CDR3 length: 15 amino acids. V shed 6 bases and J shed 2 bases, with 13 bases lying between them. Written as DNA, the CDR3 is TGTGCCAGCAGCCAAGACAGGCATAACACCGGGGAGCTGTTTTTT. It yields the protein CASSQDRHNTGELFF.

This chain uses TRBV11-2 with TRBJ1-2; no clear D. V was trimmed by 4 bases and J by 8 bases, leaving 11 bases between them. CDR1 SGHAT and CDR2 FQNNGV come from the germline V gene. The CDR3 runs 12 residues. CDR3 bases: TGTGCCAGCAGCTCCGCCAGGTACGGCTACACCTTC. As protein: CASSSARYGYTF.

The rearrangement joins TRBV6-5 to TRBJ2-2; 8 bases are shared with TRBD2. The CDR3 totals 14 residues. From germline, CDR1 is MNHEY and CDR2 SVGAGI. Trimming took 6 bases from V and 7 from J; bases not matched to a gene: 7. CDR3 nucleotides: TGTGCCAGCAGAACTAGCGGAGATGTCGGGGAGCTGTTTTTT. This sequence encodes CASRTSGDVGELFF.

The chain combines TRBV10-3 with TRBJ2-1, with 7 bases fitting TRBD2. This CDR3 is built from 14 residues. Per the germline V gene, CDR1 is ENHRY and CDR2 is SYGVKD. The V and J ends lost 2 bases and 4 bases, in that order; junction bases with no gene match: 2. The CDR3 DNA sequence: TGTGCCATCAGTGAGGCGGGGGAGTACAATGAGCAGTTCTTC. This codes for CAISEAGEYNEQFF.

The V gene is TRBV2, the J gene TRBJ2-3; TRBD2 aligns across 8 bases. With V trimmed by 7 bases and J by 5 bases, 11 bases remained unmatched. The CDR3 sequence is 15 residues long. Germline CDR1 SNHLY, CDR2 FYNNEI. Written as DNA, the CDR3 is TGTGCCAGCACTACCGGACTAGCTGGGCTAGATACGCAGTATTTT. Translation gives CASTTGLAGLDTQYF.

The rearrangement links TRBV29-1 to TRBJ2-7, with TRBD1 as a possible D gene (6 bases). This CDR3 has 13 amino acids. Between the trimmed V and J ends, which lost 3 bases and 2 bases, there was a span of 11 bases. Germline CDR1 and CDR2: SQVTM and ANQGSEA. Here the CDR3 reads CSVEGTTAYEQYF. The CDR3 DNA reads as TGCAGCGTTGAGGGGACAACCGCCTACGAGCAGTACTTC.